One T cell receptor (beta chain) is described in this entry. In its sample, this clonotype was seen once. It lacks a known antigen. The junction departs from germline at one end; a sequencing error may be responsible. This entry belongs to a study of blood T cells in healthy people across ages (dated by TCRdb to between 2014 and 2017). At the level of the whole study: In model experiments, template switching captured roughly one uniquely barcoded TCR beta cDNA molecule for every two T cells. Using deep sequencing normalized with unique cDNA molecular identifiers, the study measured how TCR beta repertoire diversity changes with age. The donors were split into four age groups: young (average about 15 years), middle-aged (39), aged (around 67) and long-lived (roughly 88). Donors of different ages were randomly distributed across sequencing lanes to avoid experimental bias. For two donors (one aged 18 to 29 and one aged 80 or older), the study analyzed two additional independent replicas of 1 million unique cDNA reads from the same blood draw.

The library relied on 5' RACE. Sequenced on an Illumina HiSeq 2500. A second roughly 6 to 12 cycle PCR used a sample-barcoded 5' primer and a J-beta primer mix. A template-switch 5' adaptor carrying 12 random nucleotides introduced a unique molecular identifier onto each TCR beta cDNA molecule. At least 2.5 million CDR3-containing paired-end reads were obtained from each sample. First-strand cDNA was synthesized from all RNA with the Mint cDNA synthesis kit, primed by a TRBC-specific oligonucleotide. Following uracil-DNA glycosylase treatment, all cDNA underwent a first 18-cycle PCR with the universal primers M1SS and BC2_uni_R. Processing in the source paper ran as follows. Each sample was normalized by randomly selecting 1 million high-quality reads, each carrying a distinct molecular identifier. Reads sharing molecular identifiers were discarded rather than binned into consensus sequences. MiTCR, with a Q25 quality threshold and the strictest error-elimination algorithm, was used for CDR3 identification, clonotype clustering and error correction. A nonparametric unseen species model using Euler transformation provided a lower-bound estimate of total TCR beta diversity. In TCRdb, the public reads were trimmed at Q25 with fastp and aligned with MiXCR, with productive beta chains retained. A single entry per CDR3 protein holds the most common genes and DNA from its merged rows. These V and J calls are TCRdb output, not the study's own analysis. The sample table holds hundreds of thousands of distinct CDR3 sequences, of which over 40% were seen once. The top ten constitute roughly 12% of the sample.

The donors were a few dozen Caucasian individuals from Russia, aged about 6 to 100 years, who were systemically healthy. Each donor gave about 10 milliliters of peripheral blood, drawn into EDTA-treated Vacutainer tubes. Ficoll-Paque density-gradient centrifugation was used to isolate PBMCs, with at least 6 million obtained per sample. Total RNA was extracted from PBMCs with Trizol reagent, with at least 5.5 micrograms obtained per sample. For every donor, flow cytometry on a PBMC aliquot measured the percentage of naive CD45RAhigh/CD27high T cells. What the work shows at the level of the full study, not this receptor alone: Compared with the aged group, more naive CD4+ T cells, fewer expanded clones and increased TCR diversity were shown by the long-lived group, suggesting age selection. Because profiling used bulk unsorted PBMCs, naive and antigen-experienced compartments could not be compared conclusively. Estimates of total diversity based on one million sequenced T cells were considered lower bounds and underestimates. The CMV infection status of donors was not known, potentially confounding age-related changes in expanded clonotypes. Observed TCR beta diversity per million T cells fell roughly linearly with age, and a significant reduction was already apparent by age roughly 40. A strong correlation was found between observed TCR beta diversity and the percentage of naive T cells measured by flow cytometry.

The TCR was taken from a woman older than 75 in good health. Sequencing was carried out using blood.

The CDR3 has the sequence CASSVTAAGTDTQYF. At the DNA level, the sequence is TGTGCCAGCAGCGTAACGGCAGCCGGCACAGATACGCAGTATTTT. The rearrangement combines TRBV7-3 with TRBJ2-3; the D gene lacks a confident call. The CDR3 measures 15 amino acids from cysteine to phenylalanine. Just CDR3 DNA is preserved here, 45 bases in frame from base 1. CDR1 and CDR2, looked up from the germline V gene, are SGHTA and FQGTGA.